The 8 T cell receptor beta chains listed next were all sequenced from one sample in a study of OX40 agonist ivuxolimab in advanced cancers. Some clones are missing from TCRdb's copy, which holds only in-frame ones; the method was immunoSEQ multiplex PCR. In the table there are some 83,000 clones, about 93% of which are singletons. The input for sequencing was CD4+ or CD8+ T cells sorted from blood, taken in a trial of the OX40 agonist ivuxolimab. The receptor source for this set is an adult with an advanced solid tumor such as melanoma, head and neck, liver or kidney cancer.

This chain links TRBV27 with TRBJ2-7, with TRBD1 identical over 8 bases. CDR1 and CDR2 from the germline V gene are MNHEY and SMNVEV (reference sequence). V shed 0 bases and J 2 bases; nucleotides not matched to a gene: 3. This CDR3 contains 15 residues. CDR3 amino acids: CASSLSGTGTYEQYF. The CDR3 DNA reads as TGTGCCAGCAGTTTATCGGGGACAGGAACCTACGAGCAGTACTTC.

The chain links TRBV12-5 to TRBJ2-1, with 8 positions matching TRBD2. The CDR3 spans 19 residues. The J segment lost 2 bases and the V segment lost 6 bases, leaving 18 bases of the junction unmatched. Germline CDR1 reads LGHNT; CDR2 reads FRNRAP. This chain's CDR3 is CASGPGVGALAGPYNEQFF. The CDR3 bases are TGTGCTAGTGGCCCCGGAGTAGGGGCCCTAGCGGGCCCCTACAATGAGCAGTTCTTC. The whole variable domain, filled in from reference TRBV12-5 and TRBJ2-1, reads DARVTQTPRHKVTEMGQEVTMRCQPILGHNTVFWYRQTMMQGLELLAYFRNRAPLDDSGMPKDRFSAEMPDATLATLKIQPSEPRDSAVYFCASGPGVGALAGPYNEQFFGPGTRLTVL.

The V call is TRBV10-3, the J call TRBJ2-7; 9 positions agree with TRBD1. The CDR3 consists of 15 residues. The germline V gene encodes CDR1 ENHRY and CDR2 SYGVKD. V was clipped by 8 bases and J by 5 bases; unmatched bases: 13. CDR3 amino acids: CAILEPGQGDNEQYF. DNA of the CDR3: TGTGCCATCCTAGAACCGGGACAGGGTGACAACGAGCAGTACTTC.

V and J are TRBV27 and TRBJ2-2; 9 bases match TRBD2. Trimming took 0 bases from V and 4 from J; bases not matched to a gene: 3. Germline V lookup: CDR1 MNHEY, CDR2 SMNVEV (reference sequence). CDR3 length: 16 amino acids. CDR3 protein: CASSLSAGGRTGELFF. The CDR3 DNA reads TGTGCCAGCAGTTTATCGGCGGGGGGGCGCACCGGGGAGCTGTTTTTT.

V is TRBV4-3 and J is TRBJ2-3; no clear D. The length of the CDR3 is 14 residues. Trimming shortened V by 5 bases and J by 2 bases, and 11 bases separated the two germline ends. The germline gives CDR1 LGHNA, CDR2 YSLEER. Here the CDR3 DNA reads TGCGCCAGCAGCGGTATGGACCACACAGATACGCAGTATTTT. Protein product: CASSGMDHTDTQYF.

The rearrangement links TRBV9 to TRBJ2-6, with D uncertain. The CDR3 consists of 14 residues. Germline V gives CDR1 SGDLS, CDR2 YYNGEE. The V and J ends lost 2 bases and 4 bases respectively, with 7 bases between them. The CDR3 coding sequence is TGTGCCAGCAGCGTGTCTGTAGGGGCCAACGTCCTGACTTTC. Its translation is CASSVSVGANVLTF. The entire variable domain, with the rest obtained from reference TRBV9 and TRBJ2-6, is as follows: DSGVTQTPKHLITATGQRVTLRCSPRSGDLSVYWYQQSLDQGLQFLIQYYNGEERAKGNILERFSAQQFPDLHSELNLSSLELGDSALYFCASSVSVGANVLTFGAGSRLTVL.

The V gene is TRBV29-1, the J gene TRBJ1-2; 8 bases agree with TRBD1. This CDR3 region has 13 residues. CDR1 SQVTM and CDR2 ANQGSEA come from the germline V gene. Losses at the gene ends were 6 bases for V and 8 bases for J; bases not matched to a gene: 11. This CDR3 is CSVVSGGADGYTF. The CDR3 nucleotides read TGCAGCGTAGTCTCAGGGGGCGCGGACGGCTACACCTTC.

This chain uses TRBV5-1 with TRBJ2-1; D unresolved. V was clipped by 4 bases and J by 4 bases, with 6 bases between them. The CDR3 sequence is 12 residues long. Per the germline V gene, CDR1 is SGHRS and CDR2 is YFSETQ. CDR3 in DNA: TGCGCCAGCAGCACGGCGTACAATGAGCAGTTCTTC. Encoded protein: CASSTAYNEQFF.